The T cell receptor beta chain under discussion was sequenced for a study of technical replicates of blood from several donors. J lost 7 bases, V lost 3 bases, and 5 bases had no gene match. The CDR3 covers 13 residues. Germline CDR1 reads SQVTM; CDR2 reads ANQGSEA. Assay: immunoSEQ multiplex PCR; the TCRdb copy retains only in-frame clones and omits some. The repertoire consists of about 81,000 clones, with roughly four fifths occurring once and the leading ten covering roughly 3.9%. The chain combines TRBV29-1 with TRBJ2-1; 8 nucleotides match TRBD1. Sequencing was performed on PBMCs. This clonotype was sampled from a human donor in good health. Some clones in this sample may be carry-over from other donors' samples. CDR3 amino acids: CSVDTGGHNEQFF. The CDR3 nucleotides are TGCAGCGTTGACACAGGGGGGCATAATGAGCAGTTCTTC.